The clone carrying this T cell receptor (beta chain) showed up just a few times. The antigen remains unidentified. The entry originates in a study of CD4 T cells in relation to SARS-CoV-2 and coronaviruses. Study-wide context: After less than eleven days of antigen culture, PBMC TCR beta CDR3s were sequenced. No peptide or an HIV-1 Nef peptide pool served as negative control.

CD4+ T cells from unexposed donors were obtained before the COVID-19 pandemic (2011-2018). The cells were cultured for approximately 10 days before CD4+ T cells were isolated. PBMCs were plated at 1.5 million to 2 million per well in IL-2-containing medium. Germline V CDR1 and CDR2: KGHSH, LQKENI. The ends lost 3 bases at V and 6 bases at J; junction bases unmatched: 7. The length of the CDR3 is 14 residues. The repertoire was sequenced with immunoSEQ multiplex PCR; TCRdb's copy has only in-frame clones and lacks some. The sample consists of about 15,000 clones, around 80% of them appearing once. The sequenced sample consisted of CD4+ T cells from PBMCs, cultured in vitro. The rearrangement links TRBV18 to TRBJ2-7, with 8 nucleotides matching TRBD1. This receptor was identified in a human donor in good health. CDR3 loop: CASSPGQGASEQYF. The CDR3 DNA reads TGTGCCAGCTCACCGGGCCAGGGGGCGTCCGAGCAGTACTTC. Variable domain in full (rest from reference TRBV18 and TRBJ2-7): NAGVMQNPRHLVRRRGQEARLRCSPMKGHSHVYWYRQLPEEGLKFMVYLQKENIIDESGMPKERFSAEFPKEGPSILRIQQVVRGDSAAYFCASSPGQGASEQYFGPGTRLTVT.